What follows describes a single TCR beta chain. These data come from a study of blood T cell repertoires in COVID-19. Study overall: Samples of COVID-19 (acute and convalescent) were obtained from the United States, Italy and Spain. Sample material is recorded as cDNA or gDNA derived from T cells, B-cell-depleted T cells, or PBMCs.

J gave up 8 bases and V 4 bases, and 12 bases lay outside the gene matches. CDR1 and CDR2 (germline): LNHDA, SQIVND (reference sequence). The CDR3 runs to 16 residues. Per the study methods: For nucleated cells, counts were estimated from reference gene primer amplification. The assay was immunoSEQ multiplex PCR, and TCRdb's table has in-frame clones only and misses some. V, J and clone size are those of that table, while D and trimming were read from the DNA. The sample holds roughly 200,000 clones, roughly 84% seen once. V gene TRBV19 combines with J gene TRBJ2-4; 9 nucleotides align to TRBD2. The receptor comes from a human donor in a cohort sampled during active COVID-19. The sample taken for sequencing was peripheral blood. CDR3 in amino acids: CASSTASGVSFDIQYF. The CDR3 DNA sequence: TGTGCCAGTAGTACAGCTAGCGGGGTGTCGTTTGACATTCAGTACTTC.